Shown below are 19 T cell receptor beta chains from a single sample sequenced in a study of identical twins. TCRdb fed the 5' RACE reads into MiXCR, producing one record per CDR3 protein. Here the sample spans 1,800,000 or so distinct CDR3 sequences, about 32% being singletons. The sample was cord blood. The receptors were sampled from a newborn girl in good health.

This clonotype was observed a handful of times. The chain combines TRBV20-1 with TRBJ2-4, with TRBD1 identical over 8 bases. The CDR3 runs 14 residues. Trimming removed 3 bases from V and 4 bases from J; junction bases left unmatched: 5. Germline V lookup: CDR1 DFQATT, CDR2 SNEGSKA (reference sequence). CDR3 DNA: TGCAGTGCTAGCGCTACAGGGGGAAAAAACATTCAGTACTTC. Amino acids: CSASATGGKNIQYF.

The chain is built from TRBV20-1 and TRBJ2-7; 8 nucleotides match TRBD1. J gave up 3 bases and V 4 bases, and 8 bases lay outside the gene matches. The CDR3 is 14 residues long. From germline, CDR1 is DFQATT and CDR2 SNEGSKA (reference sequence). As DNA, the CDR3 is TGCAGTGCTATATGGGACAGGACCCTCTACGAGCAGTACTTC. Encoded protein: CSAIWDRTLYEQYF.

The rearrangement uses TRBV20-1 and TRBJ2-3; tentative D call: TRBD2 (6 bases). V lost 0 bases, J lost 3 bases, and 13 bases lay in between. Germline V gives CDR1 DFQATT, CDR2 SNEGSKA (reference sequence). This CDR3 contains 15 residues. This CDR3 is CSARDLSGRTDTQYF. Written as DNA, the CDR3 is TGCAGTGCTAGAGATCTATCCGGGAGAACAGATACGCAGTATTTT.

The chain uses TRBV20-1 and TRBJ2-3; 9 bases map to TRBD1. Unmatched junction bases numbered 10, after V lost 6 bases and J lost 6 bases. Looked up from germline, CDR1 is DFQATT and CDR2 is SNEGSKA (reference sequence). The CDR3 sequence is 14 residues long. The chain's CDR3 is CSATLQGAYDTQYF. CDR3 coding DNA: TGCAGTGCGACCTTACAGGGGGCATATGATACGCAGTATTTT.

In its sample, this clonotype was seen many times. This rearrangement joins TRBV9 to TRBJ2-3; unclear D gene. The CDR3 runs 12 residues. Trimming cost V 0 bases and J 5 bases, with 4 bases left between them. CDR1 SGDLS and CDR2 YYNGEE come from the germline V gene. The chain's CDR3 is CASSVDGDTQYF. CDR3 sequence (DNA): TGTGCCAGCAGCGTAGATGGAGATACGCAGTATTTT.

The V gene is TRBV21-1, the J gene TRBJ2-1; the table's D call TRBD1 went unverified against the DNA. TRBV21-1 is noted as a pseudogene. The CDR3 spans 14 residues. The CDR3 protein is CASSKTDSHNEQFF. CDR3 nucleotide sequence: TGTGCCAGCAGCAAGACAGACTCCCACAATGAGCAGTTCTTC.

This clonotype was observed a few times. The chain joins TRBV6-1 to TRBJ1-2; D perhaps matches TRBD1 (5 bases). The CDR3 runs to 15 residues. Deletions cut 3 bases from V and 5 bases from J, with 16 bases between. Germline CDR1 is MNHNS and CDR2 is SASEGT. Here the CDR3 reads CASSDAAGRVYGYTF. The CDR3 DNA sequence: TGTGCCAGCAGTGATGCGGCAGGGAGGGTTTATGGCTACACCTTC.

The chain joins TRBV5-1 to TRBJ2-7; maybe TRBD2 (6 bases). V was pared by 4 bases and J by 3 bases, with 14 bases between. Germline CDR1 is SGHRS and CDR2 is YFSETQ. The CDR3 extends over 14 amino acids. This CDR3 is CASSRAGNYYEQYF. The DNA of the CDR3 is TGCGCCAGCAGCCGCGCGGGAAATTACTACGAGCAGTACTTC.

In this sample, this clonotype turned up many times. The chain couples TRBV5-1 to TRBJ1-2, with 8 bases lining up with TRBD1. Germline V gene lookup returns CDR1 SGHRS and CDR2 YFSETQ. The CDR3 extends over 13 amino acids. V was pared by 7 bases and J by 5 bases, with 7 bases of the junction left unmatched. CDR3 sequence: CASRGQEIYGYTF. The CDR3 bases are TGCGCCAGCCGGGGACAGGAGATTTATGGCTACACCTTC. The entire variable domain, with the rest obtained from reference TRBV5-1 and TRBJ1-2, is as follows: KAGVTQTPRYLIKTRGQQVTLSCSPISGHRSVSWYQQTPGQGLQFLFEYFSETQRNKGNFPGRFSGRQFSNSRSEMNVSTLELGDSALYLCASRGQEIYGYTFGSGTRLTVV.

CDR3 nucleotides: TGTGCCAGCAGCCTCCCGGGAGAAACAGATACGCAGTATTTT. Encoded protein: CASSLPGETDTQYF. This rearrangement joins TRBV4-2 to TRBJ2-3; D is perhaps TRBD2 (6 bases). The CDR3 length is 14 residues. The ends were cut back, 4 bases at V and 3 bases at J, with 11 bases in the middle. From germline, CDR1 is LGHNA and CDR2 YNFKEQ.

The CDR3 loop is CSARTSGGPLRNEQFF. Here the CDR3 DNA reads TGCAGTGCTAGGACTAGCGGGGGGCCTCTACGCAATGAGCAGTTCTTC. V and J are TRBV20-1 and TRBJ2-1, with 13 bases lining up with TRBD2. J gave up 6 bases and V 3 bases, and 8 bases lay outside the gene matches. This CDR3 is 16 amino acids long. CDR1 and CDR2 (germline): DFQATT, SNEGSKA (reference sequence).

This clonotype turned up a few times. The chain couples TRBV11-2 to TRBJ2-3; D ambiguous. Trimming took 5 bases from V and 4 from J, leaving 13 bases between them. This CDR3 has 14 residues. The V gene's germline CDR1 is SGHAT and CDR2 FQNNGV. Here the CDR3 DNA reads TGTGCCAGCAGCACCCCCGGACCTTCAGATACGCAGTATTTT. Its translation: CASSTPGPSDTQYF.

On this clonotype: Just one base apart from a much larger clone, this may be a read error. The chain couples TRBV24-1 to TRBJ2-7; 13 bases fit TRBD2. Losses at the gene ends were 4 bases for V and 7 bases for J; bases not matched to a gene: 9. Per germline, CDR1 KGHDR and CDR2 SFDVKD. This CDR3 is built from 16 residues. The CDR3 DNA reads TGTGCCACCAGTGACCAGACTAGCGGGAGGATGAATGAGCAGTACTTC. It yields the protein CATSDQTSGRMNEQYF.

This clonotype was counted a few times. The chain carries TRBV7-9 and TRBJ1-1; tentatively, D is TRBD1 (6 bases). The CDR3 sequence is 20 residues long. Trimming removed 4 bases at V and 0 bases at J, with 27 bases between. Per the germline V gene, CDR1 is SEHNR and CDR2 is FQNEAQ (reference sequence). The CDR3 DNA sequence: TGTGCCAGCAGCTCACATCATACATACAGGGCGGACCCATTGAACACTGAAGCTTTCTTT. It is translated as CASSSHHTYRADPLNTEAFF.

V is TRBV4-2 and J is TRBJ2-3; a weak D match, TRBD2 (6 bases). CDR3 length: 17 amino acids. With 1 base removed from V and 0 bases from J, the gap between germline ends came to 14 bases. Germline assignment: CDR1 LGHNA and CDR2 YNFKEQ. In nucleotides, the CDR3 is TGTGCCAGCAGCCAAGGTATTGCGGGGAGAAGCACAGATACGCAGTATTTT. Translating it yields CASSQGIAGRSTDTQYF.

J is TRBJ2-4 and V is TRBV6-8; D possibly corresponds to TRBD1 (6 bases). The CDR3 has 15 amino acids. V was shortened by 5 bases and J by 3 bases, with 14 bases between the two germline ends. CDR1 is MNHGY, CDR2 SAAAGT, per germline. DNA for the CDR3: TGTGCCAGCAGTCCCCAGGGGTCAGGCAAAAACATTCAGTACTTC. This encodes CASSPQGSGKNIQYF.

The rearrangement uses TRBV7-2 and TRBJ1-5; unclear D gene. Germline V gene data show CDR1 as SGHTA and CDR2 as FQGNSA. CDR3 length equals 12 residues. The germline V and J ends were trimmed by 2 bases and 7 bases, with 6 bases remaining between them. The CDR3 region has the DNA TGTGCCAGCAGCTTAATGAGACAGCCCCAGCATTTT. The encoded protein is CASSLMRQPQHF.

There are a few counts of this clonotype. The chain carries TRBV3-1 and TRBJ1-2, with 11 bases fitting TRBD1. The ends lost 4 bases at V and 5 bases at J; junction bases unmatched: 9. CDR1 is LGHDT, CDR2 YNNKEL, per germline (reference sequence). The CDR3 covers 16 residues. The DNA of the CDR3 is TGTGCCAGCAGCCTCGAGGGACAGGGGGGTTCTTATGGCTACACCTTC. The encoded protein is CASSLEGQGGSYGYTF.

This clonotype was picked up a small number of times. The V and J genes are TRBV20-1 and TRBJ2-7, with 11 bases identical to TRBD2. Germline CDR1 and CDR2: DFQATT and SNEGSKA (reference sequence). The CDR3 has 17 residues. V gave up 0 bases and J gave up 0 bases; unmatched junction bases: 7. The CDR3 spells CSARDWASGRSSYEQYF. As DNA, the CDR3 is TGCAGTGCTAGAGATTGGGCTAGCGGGAGGAGCTCCTACGAGCAGTACTTC.